The 9 T cell receptor beta chains listed next were all sequenced from one sample in a study of CD8+ T cells in alopecia areata. Sample treatment: oral pan-JAK inhibitor, 5-10 mg twice daily. Following extraction, RNA underwent reverse transcription to cDNA, which served as the sequencing template. Data came from immunoSEQ multiplex PCR; TCRdb stores just in-frame clones and leaves some out. The sample holds roughly 210,000 clones, approximately 45% seen once. This specimen was CD4+ T cells sorted from blood, taken at approximately week 37, from a patient treated with tofacitinib. The receptors were gathered from a human donor with alopecia areata.

This chain connects TRBV2 to TRBJ2-4, with D perhaps matching TRBD1 (6 bases). CDR1 and CDR2 (germline): SNHLY, FYNNEI. V lost 6 bases, J lost 7 bases, and 16 bases lay in between. The CDR3 covers 14 residues. The CDR3, as DNA: TGTGCCAGCAGCGGACAGCCTCCCGGGAACATTCAGTACTTC. This sequence encodes CASSGQPPGNIQYF. The full variable domain, rest sourced from reference TRBV2 and TRBJ2-4, is EPEVTQTPSHQVTQMGQEVILRCVPISNHLYFYWYRQILGQKVEFLVSFYNNEISEKSEIFDDQFSVERPDGSNFTLKIRSTKLEDSAMYFCASSGQPPGNIQYFGAGTRLSVL.

This clone turned up a few times. V gene TRBV7-9 combines with J gene TRBJ2-7; D remains unclear. Germline V lookup: CDR1 SEHNR, CDR2 FQNEAQ (reference sequence). There are 12 residues in the CDR3. The V end was cut by 1 base, the J end by 2 bases, with 3 bases between. CDR3 in DNA: TGTGCCAGCAGCTTAGATCCCTACGAGCAGTACTTC. As protein: CASSLDPYEQYF.

In its sample, this clone was seen many times. V usage is TRBV18 and J usage is TRBJ2-2, with D unclear. The CDR3 extends over 12 amino acids. Between the trimmed V and J ends, which lost 4 bases and 3 bases, there was a span of 3 bases. The germline gives CDR1 KGHSH, CDR2 LQKENI. The CDR3 sequence: CASSQDTGELFF. DNA for the CDR3: TGTGCCAGCTCACAGGACACCGGGGAGCTGTTTTTT.

This chain connects TRBV7-9 to TRBJ2-2; D not certain. Germline CDR1 reads SEHNR; CDR2 reads FQNEAQ (reference sequence). The CDR3 totals 12 residues. Trimming took off 2 bases at V and 2 bases at J, with 0 bases between the two ends. CDR3 coding DNA: TGTGCCAGCAGCTTAAACACCGGGGAGCTGTTTTTT. It yields the protein CASSLNTGELFF.

This clone was recorded a few times. This sequence joins TRBV9 and TRBJ2-5; 7 bases align to TRBD1. The CDR3 is made up of 14 amino acids. Germline V gene data show CDR1 as SGDLS and CDR2 as YYNGEE. V gave up 4 bases and J gave up 1 base; unmatched junction bases: 4. CDR3 sequence (DNA): TGTGCCAGCAGCAGGGACAGATCCCAAGAGACCCAGTACTTC. Its protein product is CASSRDRSQETQYF.

This clone was counted between two and nine times. The same CDR3 also results from other DNA sequences found in this sample. The rearrangement joins TRBV5-1 to TRBJ2-7, with D possibly TRBD2 on 6 matching bases. Trimming left V 1 base short and J 4 bases short, with 15 bases between. Looked up from germline, CDR1 is SGHRS and CDR2 is YFSETQ. The CDR3 spans 15 residues. CDR3 in amino acids: CASSLLGGPSYEQYF. The CDR3, as DNA: TGCGCCAGCAGCTTGCTAGGAGGGCCTTCTTACGAGCAGTACTTC.

This clone was detected a few times. The J gene is TRBJ2-1, the V gene TRBV7-2; 8 nucleotides match TRBD1. V was pared by 2 bases and J by 6 bases, with 6 bases of the junction left unmatched. Germline-derived CDR1 and CDR2 are SGHTA and FQGNSA. The CDR3 consists of 15 residues. The CDR3 coding sequence is TGTGCCAGCAGCTTAACCTGGACAGGGACCAATGAGCAGTTCTTC. Amino acids: CASSLTWTGTNEQFF.

The genes are TRBV15 and TRBJ2-5; D perhaps matches TRBD1 (6 bases). The CDR3 has 14 residues. Germline CDR1 LNHNV, CDR2 YYDKDF (reference sequence). The V gene lost 0 bases and the J gene lost 5 bases, with 10 bases spanning the gap. Here the CDR3 reads CATSRDQGHETQYF. In nucleotides, the CDR3 is TGTGCCACCAGCAGAGATCAGGGACACGAGACCCAGTACTTC.

The genes are TRBV5-4 and TRBJ2-2; 9 nucleotides agree with TRBD2. Germline trimming cut 4 bases from V and 5 bases from J; bases unmatched to any gene: 12. The CDR3 has 17 residues. Germline V gene lookup returns CDR1 SGHNT and CDR2 YYREEE (reference sequence). CDR3: CASSNLGGRASTGELFF. DNA for the CDR3: TGTGCCAGCAGCAACCTGGGCGGGAGGGCCTCTACCGGGGAGCTGTTTTTT.